A selection of T cell receptor beta chains follows, all from one sample in a study of ipilimumab plus nivolumab after autologous stem cell transplantation. This table comes from immunoSEQ multiplex PCR, and its TCRdb copy is limited to in-frame clones, with some not included. The data show tens of thousands of clones, over 80% seen once. Sequences were derived from PBMCs, sampled in a trial of ipilimumab plus nivolumab as post-transplant consolidation. All receptors derive from a male donor with diffuse large B-cell lymphoma. Both conserved end residues are part of each CDR3. A D gene is named only where the DNA matches it firmly. Not all rows give a size; the values are once, few, many and, for expanded clones, a class.

j_gene: TRBJ2-7; abundance: NA; d_gene: NA; v_gene: TRBV18; CDR3aa: CASSPRDGLSSYEQYF; CDR3nt: TGTGCCAGCTCACCAAGGGACGGTCTTAGCTCCTACGAGCAGTACTTC
j_gene: TRBJ2-7; abundance: NA; d_gene: TRBD1; v_gene: TRBV6-6; CDR3aa: CASRLLQGVHEQYF; CDR3nt: TGTGCCAGCCGGTTGCTGCAGGGGGTCCACGAGCAGTACTTC
j_gene: TRBJ2-7; abundance: once; d_gene: NA; v_gene: TRBV6-6; CDR3aa: CASKDGGPYEQYF; CDR3nt: TGTGCCAGCAAAGACGGGGGACCCTACGAGCAGTACTTC
j_gene: TRBJ1-1; abundance: NA; d_gene: TRBD1; v_gene: TRBV5-4; CDR3aa: CASRPGTVNTEAFF; CDR3nt: TGTGCCAGCAGGCCTGGGACAGTAAACACTGAAGCTTTCTTT
j_gene: TRBJ2-4; abundance: NA; d_gene: TRBD1; v_gene: TRBV19; CDR3aa: CASKEQGAVNIQYF; CDR3nt: TGTGCCAGCAAGGAGCAGGGGGCTGTAAACATTCAGTACTTC
j_gene: TRBJ2-2; abundance: few; d_gene: NA; v_gene: TRBV19; CDR3aa: CASSLIPGWADTGELFF; CDR3nt: TGTGCCAGTAGCCTGATTCCGGGGTGGGCCGACACCGGGGAGCTGTTTTTT
j_gene: TRBJ1-6; abundance: many; d_gene: NA; v_gene: TRBV11-2; CDR3aa: CASSPAGTWNSPLHF; CDR3nt: TGTGCCAGCAGTCCCGCCGGGACGTGGAATTCACCCCTCCACTTT
j_gene: TRBJ1-6; abundance: NA; d_gene: NA; v_gene: TRBV4-3; CDR3aa: CASSQGEGSPLHF; CDR3nt: TGCGCCAGCAGCCAAGGGGAGGGTTCACCCCTCCACTTT
j_gene: TRBJ1-5; abundance: NA; d_gene: NA; v_gene: TRBV7-9; CDR3aa: CASSPGSNQPQHF; CDR3nt: TGTGCCAGCAGCCCGGGCAGCAATCAGCCCCAGCATTTT
j_gene: TRBJ2-1; abundance: NA; d_gene: NA; v_gene: TRBV29-1; CDR3aa: CSVGFGQGGNEQFF; CDR3nt: TGCAGCGTTGGATTTGGACAGGGAGGGAATGAGCAGTTCTTC
j_gene: TRBJ2-7; abundance: NA; d_gene: NA; v_gene: TRBV6-5; CDR3aa: CASTPLRLGKFEQYF; CDR3nt: TGTGCCAGCACCCCCCTCCGGTTGGGCAAATTCGAGCAGTACTTC
j_gene: TRBJ2-7; abundance: NA; d_gene: NA; v_gene: TRBV10-2; CDR3aa: CASNTRSSGEQYF; CDR3nt: TGCGCCAGCAATACCAGGAGCTCTGGCGAGCAGTACTTC
j_gene: TRBJ2-7; abundance: NA; d_gene: NA; v_gene: TRBV29-1; CDR3aa: CSVVLGRGLAEQYF; CDR3nt: TGCAGCGTCGTGCTGGGCCGCGGCCTCGCCGAGCAGTACTTC
j_gene: TRBJ1-6; abundance: NA; d_gene: TRBD1; v_gene: TRBV6-1; CDR3aa: CASRLDRGYNSPLHF; CDR3nt: TGTGCCAGCAGGCTAGACAGGGGCTATAATTCACCCCTCCACTTT
j_gene: TRBJ2-3; abundance: NA; d_gene: NA; v_gene: TRBV7-2; CDR3aa: CASSSGTPAAATQYF; CDR3nt: TGTGCCAGCAGCTCCGGGACTCCGGCCGCGGCTACGCAGTATTTT
j_gene: TRBJ1-1; abundance: NA; d_gene: NA; v_gene: TRBV18; CDR3aa: CASSPRTEMNTEAFF; CDR3nt: TGTGCCAGCTCACCCCGGACAGAGATGAACACTGAAGCTTTCTTT
j_gene: TRBJ2-7; abundance: few; d_gene: NA; v_gene: TRBV11-3; CDR3aa: CASSPYERPYEQYF; CDR3nt: TGTGCCAGCAGCCCGTACGAGCGACCCTACGAGCAGTACTTC
j_gene: TRBJ1-1; abundance: NA; d_gene: TRBD1; v_gene: TRBV7-2; CDR3aa: CASSVAGTANTEAFF; CDR3nt: TGTGCCAGCAGCGTTGCCGGGACAGCGAACACTGAAGCTTTCTTT
j_gene: TRBJ1-1; abundance: few; d_gene: NA; v_gene: TRBV30; CDR3aa: CAWTATLNTEAFF; CDR3nt: TGTGCCTGGACAGCCACTTTGAACACTGAAGCTTTCTTT
j_gene: TRBJ2-1; abundance: few; d_gene: NA; v_gene: TRBV5-1; CDR3aa: CASSAGQLDNEQFF; CDR3nt: TGCGCCAGCAGCGCGGGACAGTTAGACAATGAGCAGTTCTTC
j_gene: TRBJ2-5; abundance: NA; d_gene: NA; v_gene: TRBV9; CDR3aa: CASSSSGTQQETQYF; CDR3nt: TGTGCCAGCAGCTCCTCCGGGACACAACAAGAGACCCAGTACTTC
j_gene: TRBJ1-2; abundance: NA; d_gene: NA; v_gene: TRBV9; CDR3aa: CAGSVGGGTYHGYTF; CDR3nt: TGTGCCGGCAGCGTAGGAGGGGGTACCTATCATGGCTACACCTTC
j_gene: TRBJ2-7; abundance: once; d_gene: NA; v_gene: TRBV7-6; CDR3aa: CASSFSQGDYEQYF; CDR3nt: TGTGCCAGCAGCTTTTCACAGGGAGACTACGAGCAGTACTTC
j_gene: TRBJ1-2; abundance: NA; d_gene: NA; v_gene: TRBV6-1; CDR3aa: CASSEWGLGYTF; CDR3nt: TGTGCCAGCAGTGAATGGGGTTTGGGCTACACCTTC
j_gene: TRBJ1-2; abundance: NA; d_gene: TRBD1; v_gene: TRBV6-1; CDR3aa: CASSEGPGGDYGYTF; CDR3nt: TGTGCCAGCAGTGAAGGCCCAGGGGGTGATTATGGCTACACCTTC
j_gene: TRBJ1-2; abundance: once; d_gene: NA; v_gene: TRBV5-1; CDR3aa: CASSLGQENYGYTF; CDR3nt: TGCGCCAGCAGCTTGGGACAGGAGAACTATGGCTACACCTTC
j_gene: TRBJ2-2; abundance: NA; d_gene: TRBD1; v_gene: TRBV2; CDR3aa: CASSRHRGRDGELFF; CDR3nt: TGTGCCAGCAGTCGGCACAGGGGGCGCGACGGGGAGCTGTTTTTT
j_gene: TRBJ2-7; abundance: NA; d_gene: TRBD1; v_gene: TRBV6-1; CDR3aa: CASSEGMAQGAGEQYF; CDR3nt: TGTGCCAGCAGTGAAGGTATGGCGCAGGGGGCTGGGGAGCAGTACTTC
j_gene: TRBJ1-1; abundance: NA; d_gene: TRBD1; v_gene: TRBV10-2; CDR3aa: CASRGRGLDSEAFF; CDR3nt: TGCGCCAGCAGGGGCAGGGGGTTGGATTCTGAAGCTTTCTTT
j_gene: TRBJ2-7; abundance: once; d_gene: NA; v_gene: TRBV5-6; CDR3aa: CASLDSLVYEQYF; CDR3nt: TGTGCCAGCCTCGACAGTTTGGTCTACGAGCAGTACTTC
j_gene: TRBJ2-5; abundance: NA; d_gene: TRBD2; v_gene: TRBV30; CDR3aa: CAWSSGGGQETQYF; CDR3nt: TGTGCCTGGAGTTCTGGCGGGGGGCAAGAGACCCAGTACTTC
j_gene: TRBJ2-1; abundance: NA; d_gene: NA; v_gene: TRBV5-4; CDR3aa: CASSFDQGNLYNEQFF; CDR3nt: TGTGCCAGCAGCTTCGATCAGGGTAACCTCTACAATGAGCAGTTCTTC
j_gene: TRBJ2-7; abundance: NA; d_gene: NA; v_gene: TRBV21-1; CDR3aa: CASSHFGPSWYEQYF; CDR3nt: TGTGCCAGCAGCCATTTTGGACCGAGCTGGTACGAGCAGTACTTC
j_gene: TRBJ2-3; abundance: NA; d_gene: NA; v_gene: TRBV10-3; CDR3aa: CAISESSGVTSTDTQYF; CDR3nt: TGTGCCATCAGTGAGTCGAGCGGCGTTACTAGCACAGATACGCAGTATTTT
j_gene: TRBJ2-7; abundance: NA; d_gene: NA; v_gene: TRBV7-6; CDR3aa: CASSLGGLGASEQYF; CDR3nt: TGTGCCAGCAGCTTAGGTGGCCTCGGTGCCTCCGAGCAGTACTTC